This T cell receptor beta chain is drawn from a study of neurological immune-mediated disorders. Trimming removed 5 bases from V and 4 bases from J; junction bases left unmatched: 6. The CDR3 has 15 residues. TCRdb called the 5' RACE reads again in MiXCR, with one record for every CDR3 protein. The table has fewer than 85,000 distinct CDR3 sequences, roughly 15% seen once. The sequenced sample was PBMCs. The sequence was collected from a woman in her 40s in good health. V and J are TRBV12-3 or TRBV12-4 and TRBJ2-7, with 12 bases identical to TRBD1. CDR3 in DNA: TGTGCCAGCAGTCCAGGGACAGGGGGCTTTTACGAGCAGTACTTC. This codes for CASSPGTGGFYEQYF.